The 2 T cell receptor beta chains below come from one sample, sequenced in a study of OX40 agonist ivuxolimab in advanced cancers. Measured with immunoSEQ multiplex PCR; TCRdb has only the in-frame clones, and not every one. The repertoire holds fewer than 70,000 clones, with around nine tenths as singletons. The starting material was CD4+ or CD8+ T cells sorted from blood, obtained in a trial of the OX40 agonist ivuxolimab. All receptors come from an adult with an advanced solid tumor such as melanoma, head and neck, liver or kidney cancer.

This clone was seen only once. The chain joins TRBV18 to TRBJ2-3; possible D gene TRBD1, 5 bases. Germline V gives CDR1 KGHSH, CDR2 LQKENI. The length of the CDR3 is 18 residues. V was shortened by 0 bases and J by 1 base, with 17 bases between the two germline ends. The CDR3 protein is CASSPPGWDGHGTDTQYF. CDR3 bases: TGTGCCAGCTCACCACCTGGATGGGATGGACACGGCACAGATACGCAGTATTTT. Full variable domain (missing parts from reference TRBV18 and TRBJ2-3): NAGVMQNPRHLVRRRGQEARLRCSPMKGHSHVYWYRQLPEEGLKFMVYLQKENIIDESGMPKERFSAEFPKEGPSILRIQQVVRGDSAAYFCASSPPGWDGHGTDTQYFGPGTRLTVL.

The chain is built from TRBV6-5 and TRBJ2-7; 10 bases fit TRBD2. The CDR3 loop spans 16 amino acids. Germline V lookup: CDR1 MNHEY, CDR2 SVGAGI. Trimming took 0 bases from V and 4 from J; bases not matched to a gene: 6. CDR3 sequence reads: CASSYSSSGRGYEQYF. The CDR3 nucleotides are TGTGCCAGCAGTTACTCGTCTAGCGGGAGAGGGTACGAGCAGTACTTC.